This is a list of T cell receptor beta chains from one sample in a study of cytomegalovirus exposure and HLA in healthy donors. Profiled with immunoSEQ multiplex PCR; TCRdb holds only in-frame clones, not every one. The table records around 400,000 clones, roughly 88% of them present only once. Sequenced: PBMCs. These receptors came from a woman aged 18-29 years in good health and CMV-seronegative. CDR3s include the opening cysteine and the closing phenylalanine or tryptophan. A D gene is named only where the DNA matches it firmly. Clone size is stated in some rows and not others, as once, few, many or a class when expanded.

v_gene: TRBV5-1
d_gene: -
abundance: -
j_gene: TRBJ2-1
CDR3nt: TGCGCCAGCGCGCGGGCTAGCGATAGCCACAATGAGCAGTTCTTC
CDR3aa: CASARASDSHNEQFF

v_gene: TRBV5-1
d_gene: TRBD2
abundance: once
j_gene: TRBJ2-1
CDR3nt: TGCGCCAGCAGCGCAACCGGGACTAGCGGTTCTAGCTCCTACAATGAGCAGTTCTTC
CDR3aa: CASSATGTSGSSSYNEQFF

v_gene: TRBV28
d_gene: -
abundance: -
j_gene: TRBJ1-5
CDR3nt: TGTGCCAGCCCCCCGTTGGGAGGAGGCAATCAGCCCCAGCATTTT
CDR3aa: CASPPLGGGNQPQHF

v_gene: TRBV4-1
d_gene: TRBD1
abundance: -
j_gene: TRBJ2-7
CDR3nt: TGCGCCAGCAGCCTGACGACAGGGACCTACGAGCAGTACTTC
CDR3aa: CASSLTTGTYEQYF

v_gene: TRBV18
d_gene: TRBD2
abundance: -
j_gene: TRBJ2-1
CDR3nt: TGTGCCAGCTCACCAACGTGGCTAGCGGCTAACAATGAGCAGTTCTTC
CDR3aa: CASSPTWLAANNEQFF

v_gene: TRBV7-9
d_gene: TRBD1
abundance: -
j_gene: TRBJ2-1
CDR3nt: TGTGCCAGCAGCCCCATAATCCCAGGACAGGGTATCTACAATGAGCAGTTCTTC
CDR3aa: CASSPIIPGQGIYNEQFF

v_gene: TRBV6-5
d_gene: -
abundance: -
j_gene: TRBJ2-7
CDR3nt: TGTGCCAGCAGTTACTCCTCCAGGCTGGCCTACGAGCAGTACTTC
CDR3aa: CASSYSSRLAYEQYF

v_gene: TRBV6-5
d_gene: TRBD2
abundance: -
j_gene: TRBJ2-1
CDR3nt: TGTGCCAGCAGTTCCTCTGGCGGGAGCTCCTACAATGAGCAGTTCTTC
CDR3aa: CASSSSGGSSYNEQFF

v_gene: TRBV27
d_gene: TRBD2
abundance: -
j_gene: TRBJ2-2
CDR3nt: TGTGCCAGCAGTTTACTGACTAGCGGGGGGATCAACACCGGGGAGCTGTTTTTT
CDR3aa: CASSLLTSGGINTGELFF

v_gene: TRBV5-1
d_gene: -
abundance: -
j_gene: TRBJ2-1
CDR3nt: TGCGCCAGCAGCCTGGCGCCAGCACCGACAGGAGACAATGAGCAGTTCTTC
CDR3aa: CASSLAPAPTGDNEQFF

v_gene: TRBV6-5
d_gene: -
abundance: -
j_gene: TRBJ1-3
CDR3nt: TGTGCCAGCAGGCTGCAGGCCACCTCTGGAAACACCATATATTTT
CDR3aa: CASRLQATSGNTIYF

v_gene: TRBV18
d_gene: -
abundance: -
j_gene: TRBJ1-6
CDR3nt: TGTGCCAGCTCATTGCAGGGTGCCACCTATAATTCACCCCTCCACTTT
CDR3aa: CASSLQGATYNSPLHF

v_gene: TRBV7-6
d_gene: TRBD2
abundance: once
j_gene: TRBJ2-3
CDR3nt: TGTGCCAGCAGCTCCCGTTGGCGGGGGTACACAGATACGCAGTATTTT
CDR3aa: CASSSRWRGYTDTQYF

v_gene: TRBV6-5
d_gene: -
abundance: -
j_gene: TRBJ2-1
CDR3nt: TGTGCCAGCAGTTTAACAGGGCTCACCTACAATGAGCAGTTCTTC
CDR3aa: CASSLTGLTYNEQFF

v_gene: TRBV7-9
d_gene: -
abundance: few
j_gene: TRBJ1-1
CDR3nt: TGTGCCAGCAGCTTAGCGGTCGGTGGGGCCACTGAAGCTTTCTTT
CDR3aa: CASSLAVGGATEAFF

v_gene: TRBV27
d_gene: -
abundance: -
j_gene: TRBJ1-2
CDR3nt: TGTGCCAGCAGTTTAGAGGGATACGGCTACACCTTC
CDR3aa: CASSLEGYGYTF

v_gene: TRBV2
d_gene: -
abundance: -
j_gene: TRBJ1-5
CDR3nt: TGTGCCAGCACCTTATTAGGCAATCAGCCCCAGCATTTT
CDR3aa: CASTLLGNQPQHF

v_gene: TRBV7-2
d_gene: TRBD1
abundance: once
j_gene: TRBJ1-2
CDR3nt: TGTGCCAGCAGCCTACAGGGGGCCTATGGCTACACCTTC
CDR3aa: CASSLQGAYGYTF

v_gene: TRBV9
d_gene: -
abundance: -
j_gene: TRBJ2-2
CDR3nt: TGTGCCAGCAGCGTAGGACTAGGCACCGGGGAGCTGTTTTTT
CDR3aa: CASSVGLGTGELFF

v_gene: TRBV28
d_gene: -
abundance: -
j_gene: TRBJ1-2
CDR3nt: TGTGCCAGCAGTCCGCCTATACGTGGCTACACCTTC
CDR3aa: CASSPPIRGYTF

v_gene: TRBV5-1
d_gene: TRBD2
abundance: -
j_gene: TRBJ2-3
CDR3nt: TGCGCCAGCAGCTTGTCCGCAGCGGGGGGGCTGACAGATACGCAGTATTTT
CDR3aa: CASSLSAAGGLTDTQYF

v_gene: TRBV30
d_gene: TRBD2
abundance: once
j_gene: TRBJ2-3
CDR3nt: TGTGCCTGGAGCCCACTAGCGGGGGGCCTCGGGGGCACAGATACGCAGTATTTT
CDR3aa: CAWSPLAGGLGGTDTQYF

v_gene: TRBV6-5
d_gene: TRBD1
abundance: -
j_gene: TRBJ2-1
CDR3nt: TGTGCCAGCAAACCGGGACAGAGTTACAATGAGCAGTTCTTC
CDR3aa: CASKPGQSYNEQFF

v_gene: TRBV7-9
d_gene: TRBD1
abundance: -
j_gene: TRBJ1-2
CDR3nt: TGTGCCAGCAGCCTGGGACAGGGAAGGGGCTACACCTTC
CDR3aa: CASSLGQGRGYTF

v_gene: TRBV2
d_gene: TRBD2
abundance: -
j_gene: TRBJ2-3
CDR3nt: TGTGCCAGCAGCGCAACTAGCGGGAGGGTGGATACGCAGTATTTT
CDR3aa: CASSATSGRVDTQYF

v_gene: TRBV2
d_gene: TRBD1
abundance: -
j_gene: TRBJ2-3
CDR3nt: TGTGCCAGCAACCCGACAGGGATTGGGACAGATACGCAGTATTTT
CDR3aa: CASNPTGIGTDTQYF

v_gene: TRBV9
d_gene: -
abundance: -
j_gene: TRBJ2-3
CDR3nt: TGTGCCAGCAGCGTAGCCAGGGACACAGATACGCAGTATTTT
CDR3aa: CASSVARDTDTQYF

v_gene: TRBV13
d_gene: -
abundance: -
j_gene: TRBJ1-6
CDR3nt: TGTGCCAGCAGCAGAACCGGGAATTCACCCCTCCACTTT
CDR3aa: CASSRTGNSPLHF

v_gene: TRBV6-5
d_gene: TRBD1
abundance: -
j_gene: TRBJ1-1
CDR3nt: TGTGCCAGCAGGACAGGGACTGAAGCTTTCTTT
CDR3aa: CASRTGTEAFF

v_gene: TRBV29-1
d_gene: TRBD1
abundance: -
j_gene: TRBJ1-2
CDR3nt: TGCAGCGTTGATACGGGACAGGGTATTTCCACCTTC
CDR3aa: CSVDTGQGISTF

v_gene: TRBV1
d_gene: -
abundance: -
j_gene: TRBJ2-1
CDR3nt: TGCACCAGCAGCCCAGGGACTAGCGGGAGGGGGCAGTTCTTC
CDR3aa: CTSSPGTSGRGQFF

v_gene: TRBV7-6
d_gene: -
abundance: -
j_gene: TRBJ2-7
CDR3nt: TGTGCCAGCAGCCTCCAGGGGGAGCAGTACTTC
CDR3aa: CASSLQGEQYF

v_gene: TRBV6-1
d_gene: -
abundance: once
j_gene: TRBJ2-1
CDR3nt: TGTGCCATCAGGGACTCTTACGAGCAGTTCTTC
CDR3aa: CAIRDSYEQFF

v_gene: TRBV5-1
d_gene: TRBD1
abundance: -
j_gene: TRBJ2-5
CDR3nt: TGCGCCAGCAGCTGGGGACAGAAAGAGACCCAGTACTTC
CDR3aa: CASSWGQKETQYF

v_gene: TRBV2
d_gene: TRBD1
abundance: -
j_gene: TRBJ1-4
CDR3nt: TGTGCCAGCAGTCCAGGACAGGGCCGCACTGAAAAACTGTTTTTT
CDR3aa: CASSPGQGRTEKLFF

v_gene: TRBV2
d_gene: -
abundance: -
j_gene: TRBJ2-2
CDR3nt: TGTGCCAGCAGTGGGGGGCAATCCGGGGAGCTGTTTTTT
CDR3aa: CASSGGQSGELFF